A single sample is the source of the 23 T cell receptor beta chains below, sequenced in a study of cytomegalovirus exposure and HLA in healthy donors. Primers: 60 Vbeta forward and 13 Jbeta reverse. Produced via immunoSEQ multiplex PCR; TCRdb's table is partial and in-frame only. In the table there are tens of thousands of clones, over 70% of which are singletons. What was sequenced was PBMCs. The source of these receptors is a woman in her thirties or forties in good health and CMV-seropositive.

The table lists this clone with a count of one. The chain links TRBV5-6 to TRBJ1-3, with D unclear. Trimming took 3 bases from V and 4 from J, leaving 11 bases between them. The CDR3 contains 14 residues. The V gene's germline CDR1 is SGHDT and CDR2 YYEEEE. For the CDR3, the DNA is TGTGCCAGCAGCTACGGGTCCCCCGGAAACACCATATATTTT. It encodes CASSYGSPGNTIYF.

The chain has TRBV18 and TRBJ2-5; D remains ambiguous. The CDR3 loop spans 12 amino acids. CDR1 and CDR2 (germline): KGHSH, LQKENI. V lost 5 bases to trimming and J lost 10 bases, with 14 bases between them. The CDR3 DNA reads as TGTGCCAGCTCATCCAACCCAAGAGACCAGTACTTC. This codes for CASSSNPRDQYF. The full variable domain, with the rest looked up from reference TRBV18 and TRBJ2-5, is NAGVMQNPRHLVRRRGQEARLRCSPMKGHSHVYWYRQLPEEGLKFMVYLQKENIIDESGMPKERFSAEFPKEGPSILRIQQVVRGDSAAYFCASSSNPRDQYFGPGTRLLVL.

The chain links TRBV5-4 to TRBJ2-3; possibly TRBD2 for D (6 bases). The CDR3 is 15 residues long. The germline gives CDR1 SGHNT, CDR2 YYREEE (reference sequence). V lost 4 bases and J 2 bases, leaving 14 bases between the germline ends. CDR3 in amino acids: CASSPGPLATDTQYF. The CDR3 DNA reads TGTGCCAGCAGCCCCGGCCCACTAGCCACAGATACGCAGTATTTT.

V gene TRBV28 combines with J gene TRBJ1-1; D unclear. The CDR3 loop spans 15 amino acids. Germline V CDR1 and CDR2: MDHEN, SYDVKM. V was clipped by 7 bases and J by 3 bases, with 18 bases between them. CDR3 coding DNA: TGTGCCAGCACCCGGGTAGCGCGAGAGGACACTGAAGCTTTCTTT. Protein: CASTRVAREDTEAFF.

This sequence joins TRBV9 and TRBJ2-1, with a weak D call TRBD2 (6 bases). The CDR3 sequence is 16 residues long. Germline V gene sequence: CDR1 SGDLS, CDR2 YYNGEE. Between the trimmed V and J ends, which lost 4 bases and 5 bases, there was a span of 19 bases. The CDR3 region is CASSSDTRGKNNEQFF. The CDR3 DNA is TGTGCCAGCAGCTCCGACACCCGGGGGAAAAACAATGAGCAGTTCTTC.

With regard to this clone: Other DNA sequences within the sample encode an identical CDR3. The chain carries TRBV5-4 and TRBJ1-2, with 9 bases lining up with TRBD1. CDR3 length: 15 residues. The V segment lost 1 base and the J segment 2 bases; nucleotides outside the gene matches: 3. CDR1 is SGHNT and CDR2 is YYREEE in the germline V gene (reference sequence). The CDR3 spells CASSLRGQGNYGYTF. The CDR3 DNA reads TGTGCCAGCAGCTTGCGGGGACAGGGCAACTATGGCTACACCTTC.

The chain joins TRBV7-2 to TRBJ2-7; maybe TRBD2 (6 bases). V shed 1 base and J shed 0 bases, with 13 bases lying between them. The CDR3 is 16 residues long. The germline V gene encodes CDR1 SGHTA and CDR2 FQGNSA. CDR3 sequence reads: CASSLGLGASSYEQYF. In nucleotides, the CDR3 is TGTGCCAGCAGCTTAGGACTAGGGGCCAGCTCCTACGAGCAGTACTTC.

This rearrangement joins TRBV10-3 to TRBJ1-2; 10 positions match TRBD1. Germline V gene data show CDR1 as ENHRY and CDR2 as SYGVKD. This CDR3 contains 16 residues. Losses at the gene ends were 3 bases for V and 6 bases for J; bases not matched to a gene: 10. The CDR3 DNA sequence: TGTGCCATCAGTGACAACCGGGACAGGGGATTCGATGGCTACACCTTC. It encodes CAISDNRDRGFDGYTF.

This clone appeared a few times. The chain is built from TRBV6-1 and TRBJ2-3, with TRBD1 identical over 7 bases. Germline CDR1 MNHNS, CDR2 SASEGT. V was clipped by 4 bases and J by 2 bases; unmatched bases: 6. The CDR3 extends over 15 amino acids. DNA of the CDR3: TGTGCCAGCAGTGTAAAGACAGGGAACACAGATACGCAGTATTTT. Amino acid sequence: CASSVKTGNTDTQYF.

The rearrangement uses TRBV29-1 and TRBJ1-2; 7 bases agree with TRBD1. This CDR3 comprises 15 residues. The V segment lost 1 base and the J segment 7 bases; nucleotides outside the gene matches: 12. The V gene's germline CDR1 is SQVTM and CDR2 ANQGSEA. CDR3 residues: CSVEVGGTGVGGYTF. CDR3 DNA sequence: TGCAGCGTTGAAGTTGGAGGAACAGGGGTGGGTGGCTACACCTTC.

The chain is built from TRBV28 and TRBJ1-2; D is uncertain. The CDR3 loop spans 11 amino acids. Germline values: CDR1 MDHEN, CDR2 SYDVKM. Trimming took 6 bases from V and 5 from J, leaving 7 bases between them. The CDR3 spells CASRGRYGYTF. The DNA for the CDR3 is TGTGCCAGCAGAGGCAGGTATGGCTACACCTTC.

The sample holds a few counts of this clone. The chain combines TRBV5-4 with TRBJ2-1, with TRBD2 identical over 13 bases. CDR1 SGHNT and CDR2 YYREEE come from the germline V gene (reference sequence). Trimming removed 3 bases from V and 7 bases from J; junction bases left unmatched: 4. The CDR3 totals 15 residues. CDR3 in amino acids: CASSSLAGGRNEQFF. The CDR3 nucleotides are TGTGCCAGCAGCTCACTAGCGGGGGGGCGGAATGAGCAGTTCTTC.

This clone was seen a handful of times. The gene calls are TRBV9 and TRBJ2-1, with a tentative D call TRBD2 (6 bases). CDR3 length: 16 residues. Trimming pared 3 bases from V and 6 bases from J, leaving 19 bases between. Germline CDR1 SGDLS, CDR2 YYNGEE. The CDR3 DNA sequence: TGTGCCAGCAGCGGGACTATTTTACTTGGTGGCAATGAGCAGTTCTTC. Translation: CASSGTILLGGNEQFF.

V usage is TRBV18 and J usage is TRBJ1-1; D gene unclear. Germline-derived CDR1 and CDR2 are KGHSH and LQKENI. Trimming removed 3 bases from V and 1 base from J, with 3 bases in between. The CDR3 sequence is 12 residues long. The CDR3 DNA reads TGTGCCAGCTCACCCTCGAACACTGAAGCTTTCTTT. Its protein is CASSPSNTEAFF.

The chain is built from TRBV5-1 and TRBJ2-5; TRBD1 matches 9 bases. The V and J ends lost 0 bases and 7 bases, in that order; junction bases with no gene match: 10. Germline V gene lookup returns CDR1 SGHRS and CDR2 YFSETQ. The length of the CDR3 is 16 residues. The CDR3 DNA follows: TGCGCCAGCAGCTTGGCCAAGACAGGGGGTCAGGGGACCCAGTACTTC. This codes for CASSLAKTGGQGTQYF. Together with reference TRBV5-1 and TRBJ2-5, the CDR3 gives the full variable domain: KAGVTQTPRYLIKTRGQQVTLSCSPISGHRSVSWYQQTPGQGLQFLFEYFSETQRNKGNFPGRFSGRQFSNSRSEMNVSTLELGDSALYLCASSLAKTGGQGTQYFGPGTRLLVL.

The rearrangement links TRBV5-1 to TRBJ2-5, with a tentative D call TRBD2 (5 bases). The length of the CDR3 is 15 residues. Trimming removed 1 base from V and 3 bases from J, with 13 bases in between. Germline loops: CDR1 SGHRS, CDR2 YFSETQ. CDR3 nucleotides: TGCGCCAGCAGCTTGACGGGGTCAAGTGAAGAGACCCAGTACTTC. Residues: CASSLTGSSEETQYF.

The rearrangement links TRBV6-6 to TRBJ2-7; perhaps TRBD1 as D (5 bases). Between the trimmed V and J ends, which lost 6 bases and 1 base, there was a span of 7 bases. CDR1 is MNHNY, CDR2 SVGAGI, per germline (reference sequence). This CDR3 contains 12 residues. CDR3 amino acids: CASSAGSYEQYF. CDR3 nucleotides: TGTGCCAGCAGCGCAGGGTCCTACGAGCAGTACTTC.

The chain joins TRBV6-1 to TRBJ1-1, with D perhaps matching TRBD1 (6 bases). The CDR3 has 15 residues. V was shortened by 1 base and J by 4 bases, with 13 bases between the two germline ends. Germline lookup yields CDR1 MNHNS and CDR2 SASEGT. The CDR3 sequence: CASSEVVGGGTEAFF. The CDR3 bases are TGTGCCAGCAGTGAAGTGGTAGGGGGTGGCACTGAAGCTTTCTTT.

The chain has TRBV6-5 and TRBJ1-1; D possibly corresponds to TRBD1 (5 bases). Germline lookup yields CDR1 MNHEY and CDR2 SVGAGI. V was shortened by 4 bases and J by 5 bases, with 14 bases between the two germline ends. The CDR3 is 14 amino acids. The CDR3 coding sequence is TGTGCCAGCAGTTTAGGCAGGGAGGGTACTGAAGCTTTCTTT. This encodes CASSLGREGTEAFF.

This sequence joins TRBV30 and TRBJ1-1; TRBD1 might be the D (6 bases). Germline V gene sequence: CDR1 GTSNPN, CDR2 SVGIG (reference sequence). The CDR3 spans 15 residues. Trimming removed 0 bases from V and 0 bases from J, with 11 bases in between. The CDR3 DNA reads as TGTGCCTGGAGTGTATGGGACAAGGTGAACACTGAAGCTTTCTTT. Translated, it gives CAWSVWDKVNTEAFF.

The chain links TRBV7-6 to TRBJ2-1; weak D call: TRBD2 (7 bases). V dropped 1 base and J dropped 7 bases, with 17 bases sitting between them. Germline-derived CDR1 and CDR2 are SGHVS and FNYEAQ. The length of the CDR3 is 16 residues. The CDR3 reads CASSLEPGGLINEQFF. The CDR3 DNA reads TGTGCCAGCAGCTTAGAGCCCGGGGGGCTTATTAATGAGCAGTTCTTC.

In its sample, this clone was seen a few times. The chain has TRBV11-2 and TRBJ2-5, with 10 nucleotides matching TRBD2. The junction had 5 bases not matched to a gene; V was cut back by 3 bases and J by 1 base. This CDR3 is 16 amino acids long. The germline V gene has CDR1 SGHAT and CDR2 FQNNGV. The CDR3 region is CASSLGASGSQETQYF. CDR3 in DNA: TGTGCCAGCAGCTTGGGTGCTAGCGGGAGCCAAGAGACCCAGTACTTC.

This chain joins TRBV28 and TRBJ1-4, with D hard to call. V dropped 8 bases and J dropped 0 bases, with 16 bases sitting between them. The V gene's germline CDR1 is MDHEN and CDR2 SYDVKM. There are 16 residues in the CDR3. The CDR3 reads CASGGSGYATNEKLFF. The CDR3 nucleotides read TGTGCCAGCGGAGGGAGCGGGTACGCAACTAATGAAAAACTGTTTTTT.